This T cell receptor (beta chain) was identified during a study of blood T cell repertoires in COVID-19. Study-level background: Both acute and convalescent COVID-19 samples were obtained from the United States, Italy and Spain.

The germline CDR1 and CDR2 sequences are MNHEY and SVGAGI. The CDR3 loop spans 14 amino acids. The ends lost 7 bases at V and 3 bases at J; junction bases unmatched: 7. Clones were read by immunoSEQ multiplex PCR, and TCRdb kept only the in-frame ones, dropping some. The sample contains about 230,000 clones, under 85% of which appear only once. Material: PBMCs or T cells enriched from blood (not recorded which). The rearrangement joins TRBV6-5 to TRBJ2-7; 9 bases match TRBD1. The source is a man between 60 and 75 years old who had recovered from COVID-19. DNA of the CDR3: TGTGCCAGCATGACCCGGACAGGGGACTACGAGCAGTACTTC. Translating gives CASMTRTGDYEQYF.